The 23 T cell receptor beta chains in this list originate from one sample, sequenced in a study of lymphopenia after photon versus proton radiotherapy. Assay used: immunoSEQ multiplex PCR; TCRdb lists only in-frame clones, some missing. The data show approximately 13,000 clones, under 90% seen once. The starting material was peripheral blood, obtained from a patient treated with photon-based radiotherapy. Receptors were obtained from a man aged 45-65 years with gastric cancer.

The gene calls are TRBV9 and TRBJ2-2; 9 bases match TRBD2. CDR1 is SGDLS and CDR2 is YYNGEE in the germline V gene. The CDR3 contains 17 residues. V dropped 0 bases and J dropped 5; count of bases not matched to a gene: 8. The CDR3 sequence: CASSVVPSGDATGELFF. In DNA, the CDR3 is TGTGCCAGCAGCGTAGTTCCTAGCGGGGATGCAACCGGGGAGCTGTTTTTT.

The rearrangement links TRBV6-1 to TRBJ2-7; unclear D gene. This CDR3 spans 16 amino acids. V was shortened by 0 bases and J by 0 bases, with 12 bases between the two germline ends. CDR1 and CDR2 (germline): MNHNS, SASEGT. The CDR3 DNA follows: TGTGCCAGCAGTGAAGCCGCCGCAGACACCTCCTACGAGCAGTACTTC. Protein product: CASSEAAADTSYEQYF.

The genes are TRBV10-3 and TRBJ2-6; D is unresolved. V dropped 9 bases and J dropped 2 bases, with 8 bases sitting between them. The V gene's germline CDR1 is ENHRY and CDR2 SYGVKD. This CDR3 contains 13 residues. The CDR3 sequence is CAIRDTGANVLTF. DNA of the CDR3: TGTGCCATTAGGGATACTGGGGCCAACGTCCTGACTTTC.

The chain recombines TRBV6-6 with TRBJ2-5; D remains unclear. V was pared by 6 bases and J by 4 bases, with 12 bases between. CDR1 and CDR2 from the germline V gene are MNHNY and SVGAGI (reference sequence). CDR3 size: 13 residues. The DNA for the CDR3 is TGTGCCAGCAGCCCCCTCGGTCGAGAGACCCAGTACTTC. Its translation is CASSPLGRETQYF.

J is TRBJ2-7 and V is TRBV6-4; possibly TRBD2 for D (7 bases). The V gene's germline CDR1 is MRHNA and CDR2 SNTAGT. The CDR3 covers 16 residues. V was pared by 7 bases and J by 1 base, with 20 bases between. The CDR3 nucleotides read TGTGCCAGCATCCAAGGGGGAGGGTTAGGTTCCTACGAGCAGTACTTC. This sequence encodes CASIQGGGLGSYEQYF.

The table lists this clone with a count of one. This rearrangement joins TRBV5-1 to TRBJ2-2; no reliable D call. The ends were cut back, 2 bases at V and 7 bases at J, with 9 bases in the middle. The CDR3 spans 13 residues. Germline lookup yields CDR1 SGHRS and CDR2 YFSETQ. The CDR3 spells CASSLRENGELFF. In DNA form, the CDR3 reads TGCGCCAGCAGCTTAAGGGAAAACGGGGAGCTGTTTTTT.

V and J are TRBV18 and TRBJ2-1; unclear D gene. Germline V gene data show CDR1 as KGHSH and CDR2 as LQKENI. The CDR3 runs to 11 residues. V shed 4 bases and J shed 5 bases, with 3 bases lying between them. As DNA, the CDR3 is TGTGCCAGCTCACTTAACAATGAGCAGTTCTTC. Protein sequence: CASSLNNEQFF.

The rearrangement uses TRBV6-6 and TRBJ2-3; D possibly corresponds to TRBD1 (5 bases). The V end was cut by 4 bases, the J end by 0 bases, with 11 bases between. CDR1 and CDR2 from the germline V gene are MNHNY and SVGAGI (reference sequence). The CDR3 covers 15 residues. The CDR3 DNA follows: TGTGCCAGCAGTTTGGATGGGGCTAGCACAGATACGCAGTATTTT. Its protein product is CASSLDGASTDTQYF.

The V call is TRBV5-8, the J call TRBJ2-2; D remains unclear. V was cut by 1 base and J by 2 bases, with 9 bases left in between. The CDR3 is 15 residues long. Germline lookup yields CDR1 SGHTS and CDR2 YDEGEE. The CDR3 coding sequence is TGTGCCAGCAGCTTGCAACCCATAAACACCGGGGAGCTGTTTTTT. Protein: CASSLQPINTGELFF.

The chain employs TRBV19 and TRBJ1-5; D might be TRBD1 (6 bases). Germline V gene sequence: CDR1 LNHDA, CDR2 SQIVND (reference sequence). The CDR3 covers 16 residues. V was cut by 2 bases and J by 1 base, with 12 bases left in between. This CDR3 is CASSINRGGSNQPQHF. As DNA, the CDR3 is TGTGCCAGTAGTATAAATAGGGGGGGCAGCAATCAGCCCCAGCATTTT.

The chain has TRBV5-5 and TRBJ2-3, with TRBD2 matching 13 bases. V dropped 4 bases and J dropped 0; count of bases not matched to a gene: 5. The CDR3 sequence is 17 residues long. The germline CDR1 and CDR2 sequences are SGHKS and YYEKEE (reference sequence). Here the CDR3 reads CASSQTSGGLSTDTQYF. In DNA, the CDR3 is TGTGCCAGCAGCCAGACTAGCGGGGGGCTGAGCACAGATACGCAGTATTTT.

The chain combines TRBV9 with TRBJ2-3, with 9 bases lining up with TRBD2. With 0 bases clipped from V and 0 bases from J, the junction kept 8 bases outside the gene matches. CDR1 and CDR2 (germline): SGDLS, YYNGEE. The CDR3 is 18 amino acids. CDR3 nucleotide sequence: TGTGCCAGCAGCGTAGTCAGCGGGGGGCCAGGAAGCACAGATACGCAGTATTTT. It specifies CASSVVSGGPGSTDTQYF.

V and J are TRBV18 and TRBJ1-2; perhaps TRBD1 as D (5 bases). Trimming left V 6 bases short and J 3 bases short, with 11 bases between. Germline values: CDR1 KGHSH, CDR2 LQKENI. The CDR3 consists of 13 residues. CDR3 amino acids: CASSRDQDYGYTF. The DNA of the CDR3 is TGTGCCAGCTCCCGGGACCAAGACTATGGCTACACCTTC.

V usage is TRBV25-1 and J usage is TRBJ2-2; tentatively, D is TRBD2 (5 bases). The V end lost 4 bases, the J end lost 1 base, and 10 bases lay between the germline ends. The CDR3 extends over 15 amino acids. Germline CDR1 is MGHDK and CDR2 is SYGVNS. The CDR3 is CASSGGVRNTGELFF. CDR3 bases: TGTGCCAGCAGTGGGGGAGTAAGGAACACCGGGGAGCTGTTTTTT.

The rearrangement uses TRBV2 and TRBJ2-1; D is uncertain. Germline assignment: CDR1 SNHLY and CDR2 FYNNEI. V was trimmed by 5 bases and J by 0 bases, leaving 11 bases between them. There are 15 residues in the CDR3. CDR3 loop: CASSLDQSSYNEQFF. The CDR3 coding sequence is TGTGCCAGCAGTCTGGACCAGAGCTCCTACAATGAGCAGTTCTTC.

This sequence joins TRBV19 and TRBJ2-3, with D unresolved. The CDR3 spans 13 residues. V was trimmed by 7 bases and J by 7 bases, leaving 15 bases between them. Germline V gene data show CDR1 as LNHDA and CDR2 as SQIVND (reference sequence). The CDR3 DNA reads as TGTGCCAGTAAAGGCGAGGATTTCTATACGCAGTATTTT. Its translation: CASKGEDFYTQYF.

J is TRBJ2-5 and V is TRBV19; D remains unclear. The CDR3 is made up of 15 amino acids. CDR1 is LNHDA, CDR2 SQIVND, per germline (reference sequence). Trimming stripped 1 base from V and 0 bases from J, with 9 bases between. CDR3 loop: CASSIGWQYQETQYF. The CDR3 region has the DNA TGTGCCAGTAGTATAGGATGGCAGTACCAAGAGACCCAGTACTTC.

V and J are TRBV7-8 and TRBJ2-2; TRBD2 agrees at 10 bases. The CDR3 has 17 residues. The germline CDR1 and CDR2 sequences are SGHVS and FQNEAQ. With 5 bases clipped from V and 7 bases from J, the junction kept 13 bases outside the gene matches. The CDR3 nucleotides read TGTGCCAGCAGCCCCCGGAGGAGCGGGGGGGCGAACGGGGAGCTGTTTTTT. Residues: CASSPRRSGGANGELFF.

This clone was observed a single time. CDR3 residues: CASSYSQGTNEKLFF. CDR3 DNA: TGTGCCAGCAGTTACTCGCAGGGGACTAATGAAAAACTGTTTTTT. The rearrangement links TRBV6-6 to TRBJ1-4; D possibly corresponds to TRBD1 (6 bases). Trimming took 0 bases from V and 2 from J, leaving 7 bases between them. There are 15 residues in the CDR3. Germline CDR1 MNHNY, CDR2 SVGAGI (reference sequence).

V and J are TRBV6-4 and TRBJ2-1, with TRBD2 matching 11 bases. Germline V gives CDR1 MRHNA, CDR2 SNTAGT. The V and J ends lost 0 bases and 6 bases, in that order; junction bases with no gene match: 1. The CDR3 is 15 amino acids. The CDR3 DNA reads as TGTGCCAGCAGTGACTCTAGCGGGGGGGCCAATGAGCAGTTCTTC. Protein: CASSDSSGGANEQFF.

The rearrangement links TRBV2 to TRBJ1-6, with unresolved D. CDR3 length equals 15 residues. Trimming stripped 2 bases from V and 4 bases from J, with 9 bases between. Germline values: CDR1 SNHLY, CDR2 FYNNEI. The CDR3 protein is CASSETRIYNSPLHF. DNA for the CDR3: TGTGCCAGCAGTGAAACTCGGATTTATAATTCACCCCTCCACTTT.

This clone appeared a single time. The chain is built from TRBV29-1 and TRBJ2-2; 8 bases are shared with TRBD1. This CDR3 has 13 amino acids. V lost 7 bases, J lost 7 bases, and 8 bases stayed unmatched. Germline V CDR1 and CDR2: SQVTM, ANQGSEA. CDR3 bases: TGCAGCGCAGCAGGGGGCATGGACGGGGAGCTGTTTTTT. Its translation is CSAAGGMDGELFF.

The chain employs TRBV5-1 and TRBJ1-2, with 8 bases lining up with TRBD1. The germline V gene has CDR1 SGHRS and CDR2 YFSETQ. V shed 3 bases and J 7 bases; nucleotides not matched to a gene: 8. This CDR3 has 14 residues. The CDR3 sequence is CASSYTTGVVGYTF. CDR3 in DNA: TGCGCCAGCAGCTACACGACAGGGGTGGTTGGCTACACCTTC.